The TCR beta chain described here comes from a study of T cell responses to AZD1222 COVID-19 vaccine. Study-level results: Females outnumbered males among donors, who were mostly white British; clonal diversity was possibly underestimated.

Per the germline V gene, CDR1 is LGHNA and CDR2 is YNFKEQ. V was cut by 1 base and J by 4 bases, with 10 bases left in between. The CDR3 extends over 14 amino acids. Sequenced by immunoSEQ multiplex PCR; TCRdb stores in-frame clones only, minus some. The sample shows tens of thousands of clones, about nine tenths of them seen only once. As concerns this clone: Its antigen is currently unknown.

This chain joins TRBV4-2 and TRBJ1-2, with D possibly TRBD1 on 5 matching bases. Sequencing used peripheral blood, obtained on day 0 of AZD1222 vaccination. The receptor was derived from an adult in good health. CDR3 sequence reads: CASSQVIGAYGYTF. Here the CDR3 DNA reads TGTGCCAGCAGCCAAGTCATTGGGGCCTATGGCTACACCTTC.